Below, 12 T cell receptor beta chains from the same sample are listed, as sequenced in a study of blood T cell repertoires in COVID-19. TCRdb keeps only in-frame clones here, not all; method: immunoSEQ multiplex PCR. The sample consists of some 100,000 clones, roughly 80% of them appearing once. Sequenced input: peripheral blood. The origin of the receptors is a man aged 60 to 75 with acute or convalescent COVID-19.

The CDR3 region has the DNA TGCGCCAGCAGACTAGCGGACCAATACAATGAGCAGTTCTTC. Protein product: CASRLADQYNEQFF. The chain is built from TRBV10-2 and TRBJ2-1; TRBD2 aligns across 8 bases. Germline V gene sequence: CDR1 WSHSY, CDR2 SAAADI. The J segment lost 4 bases and the V segment lost 6 bases, leaving 5 bases of the junction unmatched. This CDR3 has 14 amino acids.

This sequence joins TRBV11-3 and TRBJ1-4, with D possibly being TRBD1 (6 bases). CDR1 is SGHNT and CDR2 is YENEEA in the germline V gene. Trimming took off 4 bases at V and 5 bases at J, with 14 bases between the two ends. The CDR3 is made up of 15 amino acids. The CDR3 nucleotides are TGTGCCAGCAGCTCCCAAATTACAGGGAATGAAAAACTGTTTTTT. Translation: CASSSQITGNEKLFF.

V and J are TRBV30 and TRBJ2-7; 8 nucleotides match TRBD2. Unmatched junction bases numbered 7, after V lost 3 bases and J lost 6 bases. The CDR3 length is 13 residues. CDR1 is GTSNPN, CDR2 SVGIG, per germline (reference sequence). CDR3 sequence: CAWRSSGGVEQYF. CDR3 in DNA: TGTGCCTGGAGGTCAAGCGGGGGTGTCGAGCAGTACTTC. The whole variable domain, filled in from reference TRBV30 and TRBJ2-7, reads SQTIHQWPATLVQPVGSPLSLECTVEGTSNPNLYWYRQAAGRGLQLLFYSVGIGQISSEVPQNLSASRPQDRQFILSSKKLLLSDSGFYLCAWRSSGGVEQYFGPGTRLTVT.

This clone was detected only once. V usage is TRBV19 and J usage is TRBJ2-4; perhaps TRBD1 as D (6 bases). The V end was cut by 5 bases, the J end by 0 bases, with 20 bases between. The CDR3 loop spans 18 amino acids. Germline V lookup: CDR1 LNHDA, CDR2 SQIVND (reference sequence). CDR3 sequence (DNA): TGTGCCAGTAGTCCCCGGACGGATCAGGGGCTAGCCAAAAACATTCAGTACTTC. It encodes CASSPRTDQGLAKNIQYF. Supplemented by reference TRBV19 and TRBJ2-4, the full variable domain reads DGGITQSPKYLFRKEGQNVTLSCEQNLNHDAMYWYRQDPGQGLRLIYYSQIVNDFQKGDIAEGYSVSREKKESFPLTVTSAQKNPTAFYLCASSPRTDQGLAKNIQYFGAGTRLSVL.

The chain uses TRBV30 and TRBJ1-5, with 8 bases matching TRBD1. The CDR3 contains 13 residues. Trimming took 7 bases from V and 3 from J; bases not matched to a gene: 5. The germline V gene encodes CDR1 GTSNPN and CDR2 SVGIG (reference sequence). CDR3 in amino acids: CAYKQGDNQPQHF. CDR3 nucleotides: TGTGCCTACAAACAGGGGGACAATCAGCCCCAGCATTTT.

This chain links TRBV7-8 with TRBJ1-1; the D is unclear. The CDR3 has 15 residues. V was clipped by 3 bases and J by 3 bases, with 14 bases between them. The germline V gene has CDR1 SGHVS and CDR2 FQNEAQ. The CDR3 here is CASSFRGGGDTEAFF. DNA of the CDR3: TGTGCCAGCAGCTTCCGTGGAGGCGGGGACACTGAAGCTTTCTTT. Together with reference TRBV7-8 and TRBJ1-1, the CDR3 gives the full variable domain: GAGVSQSPRYKVAKRGQDVALRCDPISGHVSLFWYQQALGQGPEFLTYFQNEAQLDKSGLPSDRFFAERPEGSVSTLKIQRTQQEDSAVYLCASSFRGGGDTEAFFGQGTRLTVV.

The table lists this clone with a count of one. This CDR3 reads CASSGAGSANTGELFF. The DNA for the CDR3 is TGTGCCAGCAGTGGGGCGGGGTCAGCGAACACCGGGGAGCTGTTTTTT. The chain uses TRBV6-6 and TRBJ2-2; tentatively, D is TRBD2 (6 bases). The CDR3 length is 16 residues. The V end was cut by 5 bases, the J end by 0 bases, with 13 bases between. Germline values: CDR1 MNHNY, CDR2 SVGAGI (reference sequence).

The J gene is TRBJ2-5, the V gene TRBV7-3, with a possible D match to TRBD2 (5 bases). V was pared by 1 base and J by 2 bases, with 11 bases between. CDR1 is SGHTA, CDR2 FQGTGA, per germline. The CDR3 runs to 15 residues. The CDR3 DNA reads TGTGCCAGCAGCTTAAGAGGGAGAGAACAAGAGACCCAGTACTTC. The encoded protein is CASSLRGREQETQYF. Full variable domain (rest looked up from reference TRBV7-3 and TRBJ2-5): GAGVSQTPSNKVTEKGKYVELRCDPISGHTALYWYRQSLGQGPEFLIYFQGTGAADDSGLPNDRFFAVRPEGSVSTLKIQRTERGDSAVYLCASSLRGREQETQYFGPGTRLLVL.

The V gene is TRBV25-1, the J gene TRBJ1-6, with D maybe TRBD1 (5 bases). The germline V gene has CDR1 MGHDK and CDR2 SYGVNS. The V end lost 6 bases, the J end lost 7 bases, and 10 bases lay between the germline ends. CDR3 length: 13 residues. CDR3 amino acids: CASSFTGNSPLHF. The DNA for the CDR3 is TGTGCCAGCAGCTTTACAGGAAATTCACCCCTCCACTTT.

The chain recombines TRBV5-1 with TRBJ1-1; 9 positions match TRBD1. This CDR3 is built from 15 residues. V lost 0 bases and J lost 1; bases outside the gene matches: 1. Germline CDR1 SGHRS, CDR2 YFSETQ. CDR3 sequence reads: CASSLGDRANTEAFF. DNA of the CDR3: TGCGCCAGCAGCTTGGGGGACAGGGCGAACACTGAAGCTTTCTTT.

The chain joins TRBV5-4 to TRBJ1-2, with TRBD1 matching 9 bases. J lost 2 bases, V lost 3 bases, and 2 bases had no gene match. The CDR3 is 14 residues long. The germline gives CDR1 SGHNT, CDR2 YYREEE (reference sequence). CDR3 residues: CASSSGTGNYGYTF. CDR3 DNA sequence: TGTGCCAGCAGCTCGGGGACAGGGAACTATGGCTACACCTTC. Combining the CDR3 with reference TRBV5-4 and TRBJ1-2 gives the whole variable domain ETGVTQSPTHLIKTRGQQVTLRCSSQSGHNTVSWYQQALGQGPQFIFQYYREEENGRGNFPPRFSGLQFPNYSSELNVNALELDDSALYLCASSSGTGNYGYTFGSGTRLTVV.

The gene calls are TRBV27 and TRBJ2-1, with 7 bases that match TRBD1. Germline V gives CDR1 MNHEY, CDR2 SMNVEV (reference sequence). The CDR3 length is 16 residues. V shed 5 bases and J 8 bases; nucleotides not matched to a gene: 15. The CDR3, as DNA: TGTGCCAGCAGTATCATTACAGGGGTGGGCTTGCATGAGCAGTTCTTC. This translates into CASSIITGVGLHEQFF.